The text below deals with one T cell receptor (beta chain). The data originate from a study of blood T cell repertoires in COVID-19. In the study overall: The cDNA or gDNA used as material had been derived from T cells, B-cell-depleted T cells, or PBMCs.

V lost 6 bases and J 3 bases, leaving 12 bases between the germline ends. The CDR3 has 13 residues. The assay was immunoSEQ multiplex PCR, and TCRdb's table has in-frame clones only and misses some. The table includes under 300,000 clones, 70% to 90% detected once. The chain carries TRBV12-3 or TRBV12-4 and TRBJ2-7; no reliable D call. The sequence derives from a woman in her forties or fifties who had been exposed to COVID-19. Sequenced: PBMCs or T cells enriched from blood (not recorded which). CDR3 in amino acids: CASRSSGGYEQYF. The CDR3, as DNA: TGTGCCAGCAGATCTTCCGGCGGCTACGAGCAGTACTTC.